Only one count was recorded for the clone carrying this T cell receptor beta chain. Trimming pared 7 bases from V and 0 bases from J, leaving 15 bases between. Germline values: CDR1 MDHEN, CDR2 SYDVKM. This CDR3 has 15 amino acids. This entry belongs to a study of T cell changes during pregnancy in multiple sclerosis. Clones were sequenced by immunoSEQ multiplex PCR, and TCRdb holds only the in-frame ones, with some missing. The sample contains under 85,000 clones, 85% to 95% of which appear only once. The V and J genes are TRBV28 and TRBJ1-1; D is undetermined. This receptor was identified in a female donor with multiple sclerosis, enrolled in a pregnancy study. The source material was CD4+ T cells from peripheral blood mononuclear cells, sampled in the second trimester of pregnancy. Here the CDR3 DNA reads TGTGCCAGCAAGGAACAGACCAACATGAACACTGAAGCTTTCTTT. Protein: CASKEQTNMNTEAFF.